The next 9 T cell receptor delta chains were all read from a single sample in a study of gamma-delta T cells after stem cell transplantation. TCRdb re-processed the RT-PCR reads via CATT. The table shows about 2,300 delta-chain clones, with about 7.6% occurring only once. What was sequenced was gamma-delta T cells. These receptors were collected from a human donor. It is not recorded whose cells these are; they may come from a transplant donor.

This clone rates as large. Here the CDR3 DNA reads TGTGCCTGTGACACCCTCCTGGGGGTGACAGCACAACTCTTCTTT. Residues: CACDTLLGVTAQLFF. The rearrangement uses TRDV2 and TRDJ2, with 7 bases identical to TRDD3. Trimming cost V 0 bases and J 3 bases; bases outside gene matches: 3. Germline V gene lookup returns CDR1 GEAIGNYY and CDR2 EKD. This CDR3 contains 15 residues.

As to this clone: This may come from a read error, since a much larger clone is one base off. The chain employs TRDV2 and TRDJ1, with D tentatively TRDD3 (6 bases). The germline V gene has CDR1 GEAIGNYY and CDR2 EKD. The CDR3 consists of 18 residues. The CDR3 sequence is CACGTSWGSLGETDKLIF. CDR3 in DNA: TGTGCCTGTGGCACCAGCTGGGGTTCCCTTGGAGAGACCGATAAACTCATCTTT.

A remark on this clone: This is likely an artifact of a read error, given a far larger clone one base away. This chain joins TRDV2 and TRDJ1; TRDD3 agrees at 11 bases. This CDR3 has 15 amino acids. Germline V lookup: CDR1 GEAIGNYY, CDR2 EKD. The CDR3 region has the DNA TGTGCCTGTGACACCCTGGGGGATACTCCCGATGAACTCATCTTT. Translating gives CACDTLGDTPDELIF.

By frequency in the sample, this clone is large. Other DNA sequences in the same sample also yield this CDR3. V gene TRDV2 combines with J gene TRDJ1; 12 bases fit TRDD3. CDR3 length: 19 amino acids. CDR1 is GEAIGNYY, CDR2 EKD, per germline. With 1 base clipped from V and 1 base from J, the junction kept 12 bases outside the gene matches. CDR3 sequence (DNA): TGTGCCTGTGACACTATGGCTTCTGGGGGATACGCGGGCACCGATAAACTCATCTTT. Translation: CACDTMASGGYAGTDKLIF.

About this clone itself: Possible read error: a much larger clone is one base away. The V and J genes are TRDV2 and TRDJ1; 7 positions match TRDD3. Trimming removed 0 bases from V and 4 bases from J; junction bases left unmatched: 16. The CDR3 spans 18 residues. Per the germline V gene, CDR1 is GEAIGNYY and CDR2 is EKD. The CDR3 coding sequence is TGTGCCTGTGACACCGTGAATAATGGGGGAACGAAGCTCGATAAACTCATCTTT. It is translated as CACDTVNNGGTKLDKLIF.

CDR3 in amino acids: CACDTVALGASPTAQLFF. Here the CDR3 DNA reads TGTGCCTGTGACACCGTGGCGTTGGGGGCCTCCCCGACAGCACAACTCTTCTTT. V usage is TRDV2 and J usage is TRDJ2, with TRDD3 as a possible D gene (6 bases). V lost 0 bases and J lost 4, with 20 bases in between. In germline, CDR1 is GEAIGNYY, CDR2 EKD. CDR3 length: 18 amino acids.

The chain carries TRDV2 and TRDJ1, with TRDD3 matching over 7 bases. Looked up from germline, CDR1 is GEAIGNYY and CDR2 is EKD. V trimming: 3 bases; J trimming: 5 bases; junction bases outside the gene matches: 17. This CDR3 has 17 amino acids. CDR3 protein: CACDEVTGAYRRDKLIF. The CDR3 region has the DNA TGTGCCTGTGACGAGGTTACTGGGGCCTACAGGAGAGATAAACTCATCTTT.

Comment on this clone: A far larger clone is off by one base, so a read error is likely. Other DNA sequences of this sample code for an identical CDR3. The V and J genes are TRDV2 and TRDJ3; no clear D gene. This CDR3 is 18 amino acids long. Germline loops: CDR1 GEAIGNYY, CDR2 EKD. The CDR3 sequence: CACDTVGASSWDTRQMFF. CDR3 nucleotides: TGTGCCTGCGACACGGTCGGGGCGAGCTCCTGGGACACCCGACAGATGTTTTTC.

This clone was observed a few times. A far larger clone is one base from this, pointing to a likely read error. The chain's CDR3 is CACDTLLGDIYTDKLIF. In DNA, the CDR3 is TGTGCCTGTGACACCCTACTGGGGGATATCTACACCGATAAACTCATCTTT. The chain combines TRDV2 with TRDJ1, with 11 bases aligning to TRDD3. The germline V gene has CDR1 GEAIGNYY and CDR2 EKD. J gave up 0 bases and V 0 bases, and 5 bases lay outside the gene matches. The CDR3 is made up of 17 amino acids.